The next 17 T cell receptor beta chains were all read from a single sample in a study of metastatic and nonmetastatic thyroid tumors. No treatment of any kind had been given to any patient before thyroid surgery. Through MiXCR, TCRdb re-clonotyped the PCR reads. The sample gives tens of thousands of clones, 10% to 15% of which show up once; roughly 18% is in the top ten. Sample: blood. All receptors derive from a female donor with papillary thyroid cancer or a benign thyroid nodule (not recorded which). Some clones in this sample may be carry-over from other donors' samples.

Many counts were recorded for this clone. The chain links TRBV15 to TRBJ2-7; 8 positions match TRBD2. Germline loops: CDR1 LNHNV, CDR2 YYDKDF (reference sequence). Trimming cost V 0 bases and J 5 bases; bases outside gene matches: 12. This CDR3 contains 17 residues. This CDR3 is CATSRDLSRGRYHEQYF. The CDR3 DNA is TGTGCCACCAGCAGAGATCTCTCTCGCGGGAGGTACCACGAGCAGTACTTC. The variable domain in full, completed from reference TRBV15 and TRBJ2-7, reads DAMVIQNPRYQVTQFGKPVTLSCSQTLNHNVMYWYQQKSSQAPKLLFHYYDKDFNNEADTPDNFQSRRPNTSFCFLDIRSPGLGDTAMYLCATSRDLSRGRYHEQYFGPGTRLTVT.

This clone appeared many times. The CDR3 coding sequence is TGCGCCAGCAGCTTGGCCGATCAGGGGTCTTACGAGCAGTACTTC. This translates into CASSLADQGSYEQYF. The rearrangement uses TRBV5-1 and TRBJ2-7, with D possibly being TRBD1 (6 bases). This CDR3 comprises 15 residues. CDR1 is SGHRS and CDR2 is YFSETQ in the germline V gene. Between the trimmed V and J ends, which lost 0 bases and 4 bases, there was a span of 14 bases. Supplemented by reference TRBV5-1 and TRBJ2-7, the full variable domain reads KAGVTQTPRYLIKTRGQQVTLSCSPISGHRSVSWYQQTPGQGLQFLFEYFSETQRNKGNFPGRFSGRQFSNSRSEMNVSTLELGDSALYLCASSLADQGSYEQYFGPGTRLTVT.

This clone was recorded a few times. The chain links TRBV19 to TRBJ1-5; a possible D gene is TRBD1 (6 bases). CDR1 is LNHDA, CDR2 SQIVND, per germline (reference sequence). V dropped 6 bases and J dropped 3 bases, with 12 bases sitting between them. The CDR3 runs to 14 residues. CDR3 sequence (DNA): TGTGCCAGTAGAACCGGACAGATCAATCAGCCCCAGCATTTT. Protein: CASRTGQINQPQHF.

This clone was found many times. Just one base apart from a much larger clone, this may be a read error. As the CDR3 is not closed by the conserved phenylalanine or tryptophan, this likely results from a read error. The chain joins TRBV30 to TRBJ1-2; 8 nucleotides align to TRBD1. V was pared by 3 bases and J by 5 bases, with 8 bases of the junction left unmatched. The germline CDR1 and CDR2 sequences are GTSNPN and SVGIG (reference sequence). There are 14 residues in the CDR3. The CDR3, as DNA: TGTGCCTGGAGCTATAACAGGGGGAATTATGGCTACACCCTC. Protein sequence: CAWSYNRGNYGYTL.

The sample holds many counts of this clone. The chain joins TRBV28 to TRBJ1-5; TRBD1 matches 7 bases. The CDR3 has 15 amino acids. The V segment lost 4 bases and the J segment 4 bases; nucleotides outside the gene matches: 7. Germline assignment: CDR1 MDHEN and CDR2 SYDVKM. The CDR3: CASSSRTRGNQPQHF. The CDR3 DNA reads as TGTGCCAGCAGTTCTCGGACCAGGGGGAATCAGCCCCAGCATTTT.

This clone was observed many times. The rearrangement links TRBV6-2 or TRBV6-3 to TRBJ1-2; D ambiguous. CDR1 MNHEY and CDR2 SVGEGT come from the germline V gene. There are 14 residues in the CDR3. V was pared by 4 bases and J by 2 bases, with 11 bases between. The CDR3 loop reads CASSSVTINYGYTF. In DNA, the CDR3 is TGTGCCAGCAGTTCAGTTACAATCAACTATGGCTACACCTTC.

This clone was seen repeatedly, ten times or more. The junction departs from the called germline gene at one end, perhaps through a read error. Other DNA sequences in this sample translate to the same CDR3. The chain carries TRBV3-1 and TRBJ2-6; tentatively, D is TRBD1 (7 bases). The CDR3 sequence is 16 residues long. The germline CDR1 and CDR2 sequences are LGHDT and YNNKEL (reference sequence). Written as DNA, the CDR3 is TGTGCCAGCAGCCCCAACAGGGGCGGGGAGGCCAACGTCCTAACTTTC. As protein: CASSPNRGGEANVLTF.

CDR3 DNA: TGTGCCAGCAGTTTTCGGACAGGGGGCGGGAACACTGAAGCTTTCTTT. This translates into CASSFRTGGGNTEAFF. The V call is TRBV2, the J call TRBJ1-1, with TRBD1 matching 11 bases. The V segment lost 5 bases and the J segment 1 base; nucleotides outside the gene matches: 6. Germline loops: CDR1 SNHLY, CDR2 FYNNEI. This CDR3 has 16 amino acids.

This clone has more than one count but fewer than ten. Here the CDR3 reads CASLEQGEGTGELFF. DNA of the CDR3: TGTGCCAGCCTAGAGCAGGGGGAAGGCACCGGGGAGCTGTTTTTT. The rearrangement links TRBV12-3 or TRBV12-4 to TRBJ2-2; 7 bases line up with TRBD1. This CDR3 contains 15 residues. V gave up 8 bases and J gave up 4 bases; unmatched junction bases: 10.

The sample holds many counts of this clone. V and J are TRBV15 and TRBJ2-5; the match to TRBD1 covers 7 bases. The CDR3 length is 15 residues. V dropped 0 bases and J dropped 5; count of bases not matched to a gene: 6. Germline V gives CDR1 LNHNV, CDR2 YYDKDF (reference sequence). CDR3 DNA sequence: TGTGCCACCAGCAGAGATCGGGCAGGGGGTGAGACCCAGTACTTC. Amino acid sequence: CATSRDRAGGETQYF.

The V and J genes are TRBV7-3 and TRBJ1-1, with D perhaps matching TRBD1 (6 bases). CDR1 is SGHTA and CDR2 is FQGTGA in the germline V gene. With 4 bases removed from V and 4 bases from J, the gap between germline ends came to 13 bases. The CDR3 contains 14 residues. CDR3 region: CASSSAGQFTEAFF. The DNA of the CDR3 is TGTGCCAGCAGCTCAGCGGGACAATTCACTGAAGCTTTCTTT.

This clone was counted many times. The CDR3 DNA follows: TGTGCCAGCAGCCCAGGGGGGACAGGGGGGTTTAATCAGCCCCAGCATTTT. The encoded protein is CASSPGGTGGFNQPQHF. The chain joins TRBV6-1 to TRBJ1-5, with TRBD1 identical over 11 bases. J was trimmed by 4 bases and V by 6 bases; bases with no gene match: 11. Germline V gives CDR1 MNHNS, CDR2 SASEGT. CDR3 size: 17 residues.

This chain uses TRBV9 with TRBJ2-1; TRBD2 might be the D (5 bases). V was pared by 0 bases and J by 4 bases, with 5 bases between. The germline V gene has CDR1 SGDLS and CDR2 YYNGEE. This CDR3 region has 13 residues. CDR3 residues: CASSVGTYNEQFF. DNA of the CDR3: TGTGCCAGCAGCGTAGGGACTTACAATGAGCAGTTCTTC. Supplemented by reference TRBV9 and TRBJ2-1, the full variable domain reads DSGVTQTPKHLITATGQRVTLRCSPRSGDLSVYWYQQSLDQGLQFLIQYYNGEERAKGNILERFSAQQFPDLHSELNLSSLELGDSALYFCASSVGTYNEQFFGPGTRLTVL.

Many counts were recorded for this clone. This chain uses TRBV5-1 with TRBJ2-5, with 7 bases that match TRBD1. With 6 bases clipped from V and 5 bases from J, the junction kept 10 bases outside the gene matches. Germline CDR1 reads SGHRS; CDR2 reads YFSETQ. The CDR3 totals 14 residues. The CDR3 loop reads CASTLPGQAETQYF. In DNA, the CDR3 is TGCGCCAGCACCCTACCCGGACAGGCTGAGACCCAGTACTTC.

This clone was counted ten times or more. The V gene is TRBV6-1, the J gene TRBJ2-4; the D is unclear. This CDR3 has 13 amino acids. The germline V gene has CDR1 MNHNS and CDR2 SASEGT. Trimming removed 2 bases from V and 10 bases from J, with 12 bases in between. The CDR3 region is CASSETYDGIQYF. The DNA of the CDR3 is TGTGCCAGCAGTGAAACTTACGACGGGATTCAGTACTTC.

This clone has ten or more counts. This chain joins TRBV20-1 and TRBJ1-6; possible D gene TRBD1, 5 bases. The germline V gene encodes CDR1 DFQATT and CDR2 SNEGSKA (reference sequence). The CDR3 runs 16 residues. Trimming shortened V by 0 bases and J by 2 bases, and 11 bases separated the two germline ends. The CDR3 coding sequence is TGCAGTGCTAGAGATACCCAGGGCGCCTATAATTCACCCCTCCACTTT. This encodes CSARDTQGAYNSPLHF.

This clone was seen more than once but under ten times. This sequence may be a read error, since a much larger clone differs from it by one base. The CDR3 carries no conserved terminal phenylalanine or tryptophan, so it likely arises from a read error. This chain uses TRBV7-9 with TRBJ2-1; D unclear. Trimming removed 5 bases from V and 7 bases from J, with 9 bases in between. The CDR3 is 12 residues long. The germline gives CDR1 SEHNR, CDR2 FQNEAQ (reference sequence). CDR3 loop: CASSPASNEQFS. CDR3 in DNA: TGTGCCAGCAGCCCAGCGAGTAATGAGCAGTTCTCC.